The rows below give T cell receptor beta chains drawn from one sample of a study of blood T cell repertoires in COVID-19. Method: immunoSEQ multiplex PCR; TCRdb's copy keeps in-frame clones and lacks some. The sample lists around 83,000 clones, about 85% occurring once. The sequenced sample consisted of peripheral blood. The receptors originated from a woman aged 70-85 years with acute or convalescent COVID-19. Each CDR3 is given with its conserved first and last residue. The order of the fields is V gene, J gene, D gene, clone size, CDR3 protein, CDR3 DNA. D genes are given only for firm matches. Only part of the rows carry a size: once, few, many, or a class if the clone is expanded.

TRBV5-1	TRBJ2-3	TRBD1	NA	CASKGQSLTDTQYF	TGCGCCAGCAAGGGACAGTCCCTCACAGATACGCAGTATTTT
TRBV9	TRBJ2-1	NA	NA	CAGSAGSPRGSNEQFF	TGTGCCGGCAGCGCAGGGTCCCCGAGGGGGAGTAATGAGCAGTTCTTC
TRBV24-1	TRBJ2-1	NA	NA	CATGDMAYNEQFF	TGTGCCACCGGCGACATGGCCTACAATGAGCAGTTCTTC
TRBV3-1/TRBV3-2	TRBJ1-1	TRBD1	NA	CASSQKDRVEAFF	TGTGCCAGCAGCCAAAAAGACAGGGTTGAAGCTTTCTTT
TRBV2	TRBJ1-4	TRBD1	once	CASRETGLDEKLFF	TGTGCCAGCCGAGAGACAGGGTTGGATGAAAAACTGTTTTTT
TRBV19	TRBJ1-1	NA	NA	CASSIRGDTEAFF	TGTGCCAGTAGTATACGGGGAGACACTGAAGCTTTCTTT
TRBV21-1	TRBJ1-2	NA	once	CASSSNRGHGYTF	TGTGCCAGCAGCTCTAACAGGGGTCACGGCTACACCTTC
TRBV5-1	TRBJ1-4	NA	once	CASSLEPLGAREKLFF	TGCGCCAGCAGCTTGGAACCTCTGGGGGCAAGAGAAAAACTGTTTTTT
TRBV5-5	TRBJ2-2	NA	few	CASSSLLSNTGELFF	TGTGCCAGCAGTTCGTTACTGTCGAACACCGGGGAGCTGTTTTTT
TRBV19	TRBJ2-3	NA	NA	CASRGRGSGTLVNTDTQYF	TGTGCCAGTAGAGGTAGGGGGTCCGGGACACTCGTAAACACAGATACGCAGTATTTT
TRBV3-1/TRBV3-2	TRBJ2-5	NA	NA	CASSQEVQRVETQYF	TGTGCCAGCAGCCAAGAAGTGCAGAGGGTAGAGACCCAGTACTTC
TRBV2	TRBJ1-2	NA	NA	CASSSSGNYGYTF	TGTGCCAGCAGTTCCTCGGGGAACTATGGCTACACCTTC
TRBV28	TRBJ2-5	TRBD2	medium-sized	CASSLFAGGGKTQYF	TGTGCCAGCAGTTTATTTGCGGGGGGAGGAAAGACCCAGTACTTC
TRBV2	TRBJ2-1	TRBD2	NA	CASREWAGGYNEQFF	TGTGCCAGCAGGGAATGGGCGGGGGGTTACAATGAGCAGTTCTTC
TRBV6-1	TRBJ1-5	NA	NA	CASSEVLGRLAF	TGTGCCAGCAGTGAAGTACTTGGACGGCTAGCTTTT
TRBV11-2	TRBJ2-6	NA	once	CASSLVQTSGANVLTF	TGTGCCAGCAGCTTAGTACAGACCTCTGGGGCCAACGTCCTGACTTTC
TRBV11-3	TRBJ2-2	TRBD2	NA	CASSSSGRNTGELFF	TGTGCCAGCAGCTCTAGCGGGAGAAACACCGGGGAGCTGTTTTTT
TRBV10-1	TRBJ2-3	NA	once	CASRQGQPGDTQYF	TGCGCCAGCAGACAGGGACAACCGGGTGATACGCAGTATTTT
TRBV11-2	TRBJ2-5	TRBD1	NA	CASSFTGGKTQYF	TGTGCCAGCAGCTTTACAGGGGGAAAGACCCAGTACTTC
TRBV27	TRBJ2-1	TRBD2	NA	CASSLLAGVSNEQFF	TGTGCCAGCAGTTTACTAGCGGGAGTCAGCAATGAGCAGTTCTTC
TRBV5-1	TRBJ2-2	TRBD2	once	CASQILAGANTGELFF	TGCGCCAGCCAAATCTTAGCGGGAGCGAACACCGGGGAGCTGTTTTTT
TRBV9	TRBJ1-2	NA	NA	CASSPEGWGEGYGYTF	TGTGCCAGCAGCCCCGAGGGGTGGGGGGAAGGCTATGGCTACACCTTC
TRBV2	TRBJ1-1	NA	NA	CASSAQGNTEAFF	TGTGCCAGCAGTGCACAGGGGAACACTGAAGCTTTCTTT
TRBV10-3	TRBJ1-2	NA	NA	CATEDSENPYGYTF	TGTGCCACCGAAGACTCGGAGAACCCCTATGGCTACACCTTC
TRBV6-5	TRBJ2-2	NA	NA	CASSYEAGELFF	TGTGCCAGCAGTTACGAGGCAGGGGAGCTGTTTTTT
TRBV2	TRBJ1-1	NA	NA	CASSVNLGGSTEAFF	TGTGCCAGCAGTGTTAACTTAGGCGGGAGCACTGAAGCTTTCTTT
TRBV6-2/TRBV6-3	TRBJ2-2	TRBD2	NA	CASSQVAGRTGELFF	TGTGCCAGCAGCCAAGTAGCGGGCCGCACCGGGGAGCTGTTTTTT
TRBV7-8	TRBJ1-2	TRBD1	NA	CASSFMSGTVYGYTF	TGTGCCAGCAGCTTTATGTCGGGGACAGTATATGGCTACACCTTC
TRBV7-7	TRBJ2-2	TRBD2	NA	CASRAGGAGELFF	TGTGCCAGCAGAGCGGGAGGAGCCGGGGAGCTGTTTTTT
TRBV4-1	TRBJ1-4	TRBD1	NA	CASSQGQGASSEKLFF	TGCGCCAGCAGCCAAGGACAGGGGGCCTCAAGTGAAAAACTGTTTTTT
TRBV6-5	TRBJ1-4	NA	NA	CASSLTTTNEKLFF	TGTGCCAGCAGCCTGACAACGACTAATGAAAAACTGTTTTTT
TRBV18	TRBJ1-1	NA	NA	CASSPFPGENTEAFF	TGTGCCAGCTCACCCTTTCCAGGGGAAAACACTGAAGCTTTCTTT
TRBV19	TRBJ2-2	TRBD2	NA	CASSIGLAGVATGELFF	TGTGCCAGTAGTATAGGACTAGCGGGAGTCGCAACCGGGGAGCTGTTTTTT
TRBV6-5	TRBJ2-1	TRBD1	NA	CASSYRYRGRDEQFF	TGTGCCAGCAGTTACCGCTACAGGGGGCGCGATGAGCAGTTCTTC
TRBV19	TRBJ1-2	TRBD1	few	CASSIRGQGFSYGYTF	TGTGCCAGTAGTATTCGCGGACAGGGGTTTAGTTATGGCTACACCTTC
TRBV5-4	TRBJ2-1	NA	once	CASSLDPGHPRWEQFF	TGTGCCAGCAGCTTGGACCCGGGACACCCCCGGTGGGAGCAGTTCTTC
TRBV29-1	TRBJ1-5	TRBD1	once	CSVEGTGGAGQPQHF	TGCAGCGTTGAAGGGACAGGGGGCGCGGGCCAGCCCCAGCATTTT